These 18 T cell receptor beta chains were sequenced from one sample in a study of T cells after posttransplantation cyclophosphamide. TCRdb's table, derived via immunoSEQ multiplex PCR, lists solely in-frame clones and lacks some. The sample is made up of some 23,000 clones, none counted only once. Treatment was busulfan-fludarabine conditioning, a marrow graft, and cyclophosphamide on days +3 and +4. The source was PBMCs, collected after allogeneic stem cell transplant with posttransplant cyclophosphamide. These receptor sequences come from a male patient aged 18 to 35 who received an allogeneic stem cell transplant from a related donor, was CMV-positive, and had no GVHD. Some T cells may originate from the graft donor.

The gene calls are TRBV27 and TRBJ2-2, with 7 nucleotides matching TRBD2. Per germline, CDR1 MNHEY and CDR2 SMNVEV (reference sequence). Trimming cost V 5 bases and J 6 bases; bases outside gene matches: 9. The CDR3 contains 15 residues. The CDR3 spells CASSPHWGGAGELFF. CDR3 nucleotide sequence: TGTGCCAGCAGTCCCCACTGGGGAGGGGCCGGGGAGCTGTTTTTT.

In its sample, this clone was seen many times. This rearrangement joins TRBV9 to TRBJ2-1; 10 bases are a match to TRBD2. There are 17 residues in the CDR3. V lost 4 bases, J lost 5 bases, and 12 bases stayed unmatched. Germline assignment: CDR1 SGDLS and CDR2 YYNGEE. As DNA, the CDR3 is TGTGCCAGCAGCCTAAACCCCCAGCGGGGGGGAGACAATGAGCAGTTCTTC. It is translated as CASSLNPQRGGDNEQFF.

The genes are TRBV9 and TRBJ2-2, with 10 bases fitting TRBD2. V was pared by 4 bases and J by 8 bases, with 11 bases of the junction left unmatched. The CDR3 sequence is 16 residues long. Looked up from germline, CDR1 is SGDLS and CDR2 is YYNGEE. CDR3 protein: CASSPQLSGGAGELFF. Here the CDR3 DNA reads TGTGCCAGCAGCCCTCAGTTAAGCGGGGGGGCGGGGGAGCTGTTTTTT.

There are many counts of this clone. The V and J genes are TRBV5-1 and TRBJ2-3, with TRBD2 identical over 13 bases. The ends lost 0 bases at V and 4 bases at J; junction bases unmatched: 2. In germline, CDR1 is SGHRS, CDR2 YFSETQ. The CDR3 is 16 residues long. As DNA, the CDR3 is TGCGCCAGCAGCTTGGGGACTAGCGGGAGCCCAGATACGCAGTATTTT. It codes for CASSLGTSGSPDTQYF.

The CDR3 region is CASSLAAGTGDSPLHF. The CDR3 nucleotides are TGTGCCAGCAGCTTGGCTGCCGGGACAGGGGATTCACCCCTCCACTTT. The rearrangement links TRBV5-4 to TRBJ1-6; 10 bases align to TRBD1. Germline CDR1 and CDR2: SGHNT and YYREEE (reference sequence). The CDR3 sequence is 16 residues long. J lost 8 bases, V lost 0 bases, and 5 bases had no gene match.

This clone was picked up many times. V is TRBV7-9 and J is TRBJ2-3; TRBD1 might be the D (5 bases). CDR1 is SEHNR, CDR2 FQNEAQ, per germline (reference sequence). Trimming cost V 5 bases and J 5 bases, with 14 bases left between them. The CDR3 loop spans 14 amino acids. CDR3 nucleotide sequence: TGTGCCAGCAGCATCAGGGTATCCGGAGATACGCAGTATTTT. This gives the protein CASSIRVSGDTQYF.

This clone was seen ten or more times. The rearrangement uses TRBV19 and TRBJ1-5; TRBD1 agrees at 9 bases. The CDR3 extends over 12 amino acids. Germline lookup yields CDR1 LNHDA and CDR2 SQIVND (reference sequence). With V trimmed by 7 bases and J by 12 bases, 7 bases remained unmatched. CDR3 residues: CASNSGQGLQHF. The CDR3 bases are TGTGCCAGTAACTCCGGACAGGGGCTCCAGCATTTT. Based on the CDR3 plus reference TRBV19 and TRBJ1-5, the full variable domain is DGGITQSPKYLFRKEGQNVTLSCEQNLNHDAMYWYRQDPGQGLRLIYYSQIVNDFQKGDIAEGYSVSREKKESFPLTVTSAQKNPTAFYLCASNSGQGLQHFGDGTRLSIL.

This clone appeared a few times. V gene TRBV5-1 combines with J gene TRBJ2-3; possibly TRBD2 for D (7 bases). This CDR3 spans 14 amino acids. V was cut by 9 bases and J by 3 bases, with 17 bases left in between. Germline CDR1 is SGHRS and CDR2 is YFSETQ. The DNA for the CDR3 is TGCGCCACTAACCGGGGGGCCGGGACAGATACGCAGTATTTT. Translated: CATNRGAGTDTQYF.

This clone was picked up many times. The V and J genes are TRBV19 and TRBJ2-2; 10 bases agree with TRBD2. This CDR3 spans 17 amino acids. Germline trimming cut 10 bases from V and 5 bases from J; bases unmatched to any gene: 16. The V gene's germline CDR1 is LNHDA and CDR2 SQIVND (reference sequence). CDR3 amino acids: CATQPKPPGLATGELFF. The CDR3 DNA sequence: TGTGCCACCCAACCCAAACCCCCGGGACTAGCGACCGGGGAGCTGTTTTTT.

This clone was detected ten times or more. The chain has TRBV30 and TRBJ1-6; D not certain. Trimming shortened V by 0 bases and J by 10 bases, and 16 bases separated the two germline ends. CDR1 and CDR2 (germline): GTSNPN, SVGIG (reference sequence). The CDR3 has 15 residues. Here the CDR3 DNA reads TGTGCCTGGAGTGTACTGAGGGCAGGCGGATCACCCCTCCACTTT. This translates into CAWSVLRAGGSPLHF.

This clone appeared many times. The chain has TRBV19 and TRBJ2-7; 10 bases line up with TRBD1. The germline CDR1 and CDR2 sequences are LNHDA and SQIVND (reference sequence). Losses at the gene ends were 3 bases for V and 4 bases for J; bases not matched to a gene: 3. The CDR3 spans 14 residues. Here the CDR3 reads CASSMGTGAYEQYF. The CDR3 DNA follows: TGTGCCAGTAGTATGGGGACAGGGGCATACGAGCAGTACTTC.

In its sample, this clone was seen many times. The rearrangement joins TRBV5-3 to TRBJ1-6, with 7 bases that match TRBD1. TRBV5-3 is filed as an ORF, its function uncertain. This CDR3 comprises 20 residues. With V trimmed by 4 bases and J by 5 bases, 21 bases remained unmatched. The chain's CDR3 is CARSQGSRQGCPTNNSPLHF. In DNA, the CDR3 is TGTGCCAGAAGCCAGGGGAGCCGACAGGGTTGCCCAACTAATAATTCACCCCTCCACTTT.

This clone came up many times. V gene TRBV11-2 combines with J gene TRBJ1-1; 9 nucleotides line up with TRBD1. Germline V lookup: CDR1 SGHAT, CDR2 FQNNGV. V dropped 5 bases and J dropped 5; count of bases not matched to a gene: 6. This CDR3 is 14 amino acids long. This CDR3 reads CASSDMTGGTEAFF. Written as DNA, the CDR3 is TGTGCCAGCAGCGATATGACAGGGGGGACTGAAGCTTTCTTT.

This clone occurred many times. The J gene is TRBJ2-3, the V gene TRBV29-1, with 8 bases matching TRBD1. V gave up 0 bases and J gave up 2 bases; unmatched junction bases: 7. This CDR3 comprises 16 residues. From germline, CDR1 is SQVTM and CDR2 ANQGSEA. This chain's CDR3 is CSVEERGTGITDTQYF. CDR3 nucleotide sequence: TGCAGCGTTGAAGAGAGGGGGACAGGTATCACAGATACGCAGTATTTT.

At least ten counts were recorded for this clone. This sequence joins TRBV7-9 and TRBJ2-1, with D perhaps TRBD1 (5 bases). Per the germline V gene, CDR1 is SEHNR and CDR2 is FQNEAQ (reference sequence). Trimming shortened V by 5 bases and J by 7 bases, and 12 bases separated the two germline ends. This CDR3 is built from 13 residues. The CDR3, as DNA: TGTGCCAGCAGCCCCCGGACAAATAATGAGCAGTTCTTC. This encodes CASSPRTNNEQFF.

This clone has a count of ten or more. The V gene is TRBV6-1, the J gene TRBJ1-6; D remains unclear. Germline CDR1 reads MNHNS; CDR2 reads SASEGT. Trimming pared 0 bases from V and 5 bases from J, leaving 11 bases between. This CDR3 comprises 16 residues. The CDR3 DNA is TGTGCCAGCAGTGAAGCGGCTAGCGTTCATAATTCACCCCTCCACTTT. Translating it yields CASSEAASVHNSPLHF.

The genes are TRBV9 and TRBJ1-1; TRBD1 is a possible D gene (6 bases). The V and J ends lost 4 bases and 6 bases respectively, with 16 bases between them. Germline loops: CDR1 SGDLS, CDR2 YYNGEE. This CDR3 comprises 14 residues. CDR3 amino acids: CASSPEGVYAEAFF. The CDR3 DNA follows: TGTGCCAGCAGCCCCGAGGGGGTATACGCTGAAGCTTTCTTT.

This clone appeared many times. The V gene is TRBV19, the J gene TRBJ1-5, with D possibly TRBD1 on 6 matching bases. V dropped 7 bases and J dropped 5 bases, with 15 bases sitting between them. The CDR3 has 14 amino acids. CDR1 LNHDA and CDR2 SQIVND come from the germline V gene (reference sequence). As DNA, the CDR3 is TGTGCCAGTAATCCCGGACAGAACTATCAGCCCCAGCATTTT. It is translated as CASNPGQNYQPQHF.